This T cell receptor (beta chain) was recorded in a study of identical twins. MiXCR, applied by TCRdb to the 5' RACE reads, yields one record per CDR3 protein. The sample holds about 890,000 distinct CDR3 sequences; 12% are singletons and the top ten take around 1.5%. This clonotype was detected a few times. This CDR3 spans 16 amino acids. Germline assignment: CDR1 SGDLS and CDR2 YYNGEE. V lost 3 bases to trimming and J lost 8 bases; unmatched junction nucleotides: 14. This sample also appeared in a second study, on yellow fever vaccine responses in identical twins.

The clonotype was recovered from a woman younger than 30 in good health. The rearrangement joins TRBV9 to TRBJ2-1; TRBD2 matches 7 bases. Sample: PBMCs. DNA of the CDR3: TGTGCCAGCAGCGCTAGCGGCCCTCATACGGGCGATGAGCAGTTCTTC. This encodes CASSASGPHTGDEQFF.